These 27 T cell receptor beta chains originate from one sample sequenced in a study of CD8+ T cells in alopecia areata. Once RNA had been extracted, it was reverse transcribed into cDNA to act as the sequencing template. The assay was immunoSEQ multiplex PCR, and TCRdb's table has in-frame clones only and misses some. Here the sample spans around 200,000 clones, 64% being singletons. The treatment is: oral pan-JAK inhibitor, 5-10 mg twice daily. Here the sequenced sample was CD4+ T cells sorted from blood, taken at week 4, from a patient treated with tofacitinib. The source is a human donor with alopecia areata.

This clone was counted a few times. This sequence joins TRBV11-2 and TRBJ2-2; D unresolved. The CDR3 covers 12 residues. Trimming took off 3 bases at V and 7 bases at J, with 6 bases between the two ends. Germline-derived CDR1 and CDR2 are SGHAT and FQNNGV. CDR3 residues: CASSLGHGELFF. DNA for the CDR3: TGTGCCAGCAGCTTGGGTCACGGGGAGCTGTTTTTT.

This chain joins TRBV30 and TRBJ2-5; 8 nucleotides line up with TRBD2. CDR1 GTSNPN and CDR2 SVGIG come from the germline V gene (reference sequence). The J segment lost 4 bases and the V segment lost 2 bases, leaving 3 bases of the junction unmatched. This CDR3 has 13 amino acids. CDR3 loop: CAWSPGLAETQYF. In nucleotides, the CDR3 is TGTGCCTGGAGTCCTGGACTAGCAGAGACCCAGTACTTC.

V usage is TRBV29-1 and J usage is TRBJ2-2; TRBD2 aligns across 9 bases. V lost 7 bases to trimming and J lost 4 bases; unmatched junction nucleotides: 7. The CDR3 spans 14 residues. The germline gives CDR1 SQVTM, CDR2 ANQGSEA. CDR3 nucleotides: TGCAGCGCACGCGGGGGGGGTCCCACCGGGGAGCTGTTTTTT. This gives the protein CSARGGGPTGELFF.

This chain connects TRBV30 to TRBJ2-5, with a weak D call TRBD1 (6 bases). The CDR3 contains 12 residues. The germline CDR1 and CDR2 sequences are GTSNPN and SVGIG (reference sequence). Trimming removed 5 bases at V and 2 bases at J, with 9 bases between. CDR3 DNA sequence: TGTGCCTGGGGACAGCAGCAAGAGACCCAGTACTTC. This encodes CAWGQQQETQYF. Drawing the rest from reference TRBV30 and TRBJ2-5, the complete variable domain is SQTIHQWPATLVQPVGSPLSLECTVEGTSNPNLYWYRQAAGRGLQLLFYSVGIGQISSEVPQNLSASRPQDRQFILSSKKLLLSDSGFYLCAWGQQQETQYFGPGTRLLVL.

This clone showed up just a few times. The gene calls are TRBV6-6 and TRBJ2-5; D is unclear. The CDR3 is made up of 11 amino acids. The germline CDR1 and CDR2 sequences are MNHNY and SVGAGI (reference sequence). V lost 4 bases, J lost 7 bases, and 7 bases lay in between. Here the CDR3 DNA reads TGTGCCAGCAGTTCATTGGGGACCCAGTACTTC. It specifies CASSSLGTQYF.

This chain connects TRBV5-1 to TRBJ1-1; perhaps TRBD1 as D (6 bases). The CDR3 has 15 residues. V lost 4 bases to trimming and J lost 4 bases, with 17 bases between them. Germline V CDR1 and CDR2: SGHRS, YFSETQ. This CDR3 is CASSMTGTYTTEAFF. DNA for the CDR3: TGCGCCAGCAGCATGACCGGGACATACACCACTGAAGCTTTCTTT.

The chain combines TRBV30 with TRBJ1-2; no definite D call. V lost 0 bases, J lost 3 bases, and 8 bases lay in between. This CDR3 contains 13 residues. Germline lookup yields CDR1 GTSNPN and CDR2 SVGIG (reference sequence). In DNA form, the CDR3 reads TGTGCCTGGAGTGTGGGAGCCGACTATGGCTACACCTTC. It codes for CAWSVGADYGYTF.

This clone was seen only once. The chain joins TRBV5-1 to TRBJ1-2, with TRBD1 identical over 8 bases. Germline V gene lookup returns CDR1 SGHRS and CDR2 YFSETQ. Unmatched junction bases numbered 11, after V lost 4 bases and J lost 6 bases. CDR3 length: 15 residues. The CDR3 here is CASSPTGVWGNGYTF. The CDR3 bases are TGCGCCAGCAGCCCGACAGGGGTCTGGGGAAATGGCTACACCTTC.

The chain couples TRBV7-9 to TRBJ2-3; the D is unclear. This CDR3 is 14 amino acids long. Looked up from germline, CDR1 is SEHNR and CDR2 is FQNEAQ (reference sequence). Between the trimmed V and J ends, which lost 4 bases and 4 bases, there was a span of 12 bases. The CDR3 nucleotides read TGTGCCAGCAGCTCCAGTGGCGTCGCAGATACGCAGTATTTT. Translation: CASSSSGVADTQYF.

The genes are TRBV20-1 and TRBJ2-3; D perhaps matches TRBD1 (6 bases). Trimming left V 6 bases short and J 14 bases short, with 18 bases between. In germline, CDR1 is DFQATT, CDR2 SNEGSKA (reference sequence). The CDR3 sequence is 11 residues long. The CDR3 is CSAQDSRKVYF. Here the CDR3 DNA reads TGCAGTGCGCAGGACAGCCGTAAGGTGTATTTT.

This rearrangement joins TRBV11-2 to TRBJ2-3; maybe TRBD1 (6 bases). Looked up from germline, CDR1 is SGHAT and CDR2 is FQNNGV. With 0 bases removed from V and 4 bases from J, the gap between germline ends came to 11 bases. The CDR3 is made up of 15 amino acids. The CDR3 spells CASSLDPSGADTQYF. The CDR3 coding sequence is TGTGCCAGCAGCTTAGATCCTTCAGGGGCAGATACGCAGTATTTT.

This clone has only a few counts. The V and J genes are TRBV20-1 and TRBJ2-7; D might be TRBD2 (5 bases). V lost 6 bases and J 3 bases, leaving 9 bases between the germline ends. The CDR3 extends over 11 amino acids. From germline, CDR1 is DFQATT and CDR2 SNEGSKA (reference sequence). The CDR3 sequence: CSAKADYEQYF. CDR3 bases: TGCAGTGCCAAAGCGGACTACGAGCAGTACTTC.

Note on this clone: Other DNA sequences in this sample translate to the same CDR3. As DNA, the CDR3 is TGTGCCTGGAGTGTGCAGGGTAATCAGCCCCAGCATTTT. Its protein product is CAWSVQGNQPQHF. V and J are TRBV30 and TRBJ1-5; weak D call: TRBD1 (5 bases). V shed 0 bases and J shed 4 bases, with 7 bases lying between them. CDR1 is GTSNPN and CDR2 is SVGIG in the germline V gene (reference sequence). The CDR3 is 13 residues long. The whole variable domain, filled in from reference TRBV30 and TRBJ1-5, reads SQTIHQWPATLVQPVGSPLSLECTVEGTSNPNLYWYRQAAGRGLQLLFYSVGIGQISSEVPQNLSASRPQDRQFILSSKKLLLSDSGFYLCAWSVQGNQPQHFGDGTRLSIL.

This chain connects TRBV14 to TRBJ1-6; D unclear. Germline-derived CDR1 and CDR2 are SGHDN and FVKESK. The CDR3 extends over 16 amino acids. V lost 5 bases and J lost 0, with 11 bases in between. DNA for the CDR3: TGTGCCAGCAGCGACGGACGGAGCTCCTATAATTCACCCCTCCACTTT. As protein: CASSDGRSSYNSPLHF.

The J gene is TRBJ2-5, the V gene TRBV27; 10 bases match TRBD1. The CDR3 is made up of 16 amino acids. Unmatched junction bases numbered 12, after V lost 6 bases and J lost 5 bases. Germline V gives CDR1 MNHEY, CDR2 SMNVEV (reference sequence). In DNA, the CDR3 is TGTGCCAGCAGCTGGGGGACAGGGGTCAGCAGGGAGACCCAGTACTTC. Protein product: CASSWGTGVSRETQYF.

CDR3 DNA sequence: TGTGCCTGGAGTGTACTTGGACAGGCCGGAGCTAACTATGGCTACACCTTC. This gives the protein CAWSVLGQAGANYGYTF. The V gene is TRBV30, the J gene TRBJ1-2; TRBD1 matches 7 bases. Germline CDR1 is GTSNPN and CDR2 is SVGIG (reference sequence). CDR3 length: 17 residues. V dropped 0 bases and J dropped 0; count of bases not matched to a gene: 10.

The chain has TRBV29-1 and TRBJ2-5; D is perhaps TRBD1 (5 bases). Germline V gene data show CDR1 as SQVTM and CDR2 as ANQGSEA. V lost 6 bases and J 4 bases, leaving 12 bases between the germline ends. The CDR3 length is 12 residues. The CDR3 loop reads CSVGGAGETQYF. CDR3 coding DNA: TGCAGCGTGGGTGGGGCAGGAGAGACCCAGTACTTC. Based on the CDR3 plus reference TRBV29-1 and TRBJ2-5, the full variable domain is SAVISQKPSRDICQRGTSLTIQCQVDSQVTMMFWYRQQPGQSLTLIATANQGSEATYESGFVIDKFPISRPNLTFSTLTVSNMSPEDSSIYLCSVGGAGETQYFGPGTRLLVL.

A few counts support this clone. The chain has TRBV14 and TRBJ1-1; 8 bases are shared with TRBD1. V lost 6 bases and J lost 5; bases outside the gene matches: 2. Germline V lookup: CDR1 SGHDN, CDR2 FVKESK. This CDR3 has 12 residues. The CDR3 DNA reads TGTGCCAGCAGTAACAGGGGGACTGAAGCTTTCTTT. Protein: CASSNRGTEAFF.

V is TRBV5-1 and J is TRBJ1-6; D gene uncertain. Trimming took off 4 bases at V and 4 bases at J, with 12 bases between the two ends. This CDR3 has 15 residues. The germline V gene has CDR1 SGHRS and CDR2 YFSETQ. CDR3 amino acids: CASSRDTPYNSPLHF. In DNA form, the CDR3 reads TGCGCCAGCAGCCGGGATACCCCTTATAATTCACCCCTCCACTTT.

This clone has a handful of counts. The chain carries TRBV27 and TRBJ2-7; TRBD1 matches at 9 bases. The trim removed 5 bases at V and 5 bases at J, leaving 10 bases unmatched. This CDR3 contains 15 residues. Per the germline V gene, CDR1 is MNHEY and CDR2 is SMNVEV (reference sequence). For the CDR3, the DNA is TGTGCCAGCAGTAAGAACCGGGACAGGGTCCACGAGCAGTACTTC. Translated: CASSKNRDRVHEQYF.

J is TRBJ2-3 and V is TRBV29-1, with a weak D call TRBD1 (6 bases). V lost 5 bases and J lost 3, with 15 bases in between. There are 14 residues in the CDR3. Germline values: CDR1 SQVTM, CDR2 ANQGSEA. In DNA, the CDR3 is TGCAGCGTTTTAACAGGGTTGGGTACAGATACGCAGTATTTT. This codes for CSVLTGLGTDTQYF.

This clone was seen a handful of times. The DNA for the CDR3 is TGCAGCGTTGACTCCAGGACTGTAGGGTCAGATACGCAGTATTTT. This translates into CSVDSRTVGSDTQYF. The chain employs TRBV29-1 and TRBJ2-3, with D maybe TRBD2 (5 bases). Trimming removed 3 bases at V and 4 bases at J, with 17 bases between. This CDR3 region has 15 residues. Per germline, CDR1 SQVTM and CDR2 ANQGSEA.

The chain's CDR3 is CAISEGQNNSPLHF. The CDR3 DNA reads TGTGCCATCAGTGAGGGACAAAATAATTCACCCCTCCACTTT. The chain recombines TRBV10-3 with TRBJ1-6; D possibly corresponds to TRBD1 (5 bases). V was trimmed by 2 bases and J by 5 bases, leaving 7 bases between them. Germline V CDR1 and CDR2: ENHRY, SYGVKD. The CDR3 sequence is 14 residues long.

V usage is TRBV29-1 and J usage is TRBJ2-3; 7 bases map to TRBD1. The CDR3 spans 12 residues. V was clipped by 7 bases and J by 3 bases; unmatched bases: 4. Germline V gene lookup returns CDR1 SQVTM and CDR2 ANQGSEA. CDR3 residues: CSGVTGTDTQYF. CDR3 coding DNA: TGCAGCGGTGTGACAGGGACAGATACGCAGTATTTT.

The chain is built from TRBV2 and TRBJ1-5; TRBD1 matches at 11 bases. Looked up from germline, CDR1 is SNHLY and CDR2 is FYNNEI. The junction had 3 bases not matched to a gene; V was cut back by 8 bases and J by 6 bases. The CDR3 runs 13 residues. CDR3 sequence reads: CASAGTGGQPQHF. The CDR3 region has the DNA TGTGCCAGCGCCGGGACAGGGGGTCAGCCCCAGCATTTT.

The chain employs TRBV29-1 and TRBJ1-2; possibly TRBD1 for D (5 bases). V shed 4 bases and J shed 5 bases, with 20 bases lying between them. CDR3 length: 15 residues. Germline V lookup: CDR1 SQVTM, CDR2 ANQGSEA. DNA of the CDR3: TGCAGCGTTGCTGGGGCTGGGGAGTCCCCGTATGGCTACACCTTC. Its protein product is CSVAGAGESPYGYTF.

The V call is TRBV29-1, the J call TRBJ2-7, with D uncertain. V dropped 7 bases and J dropped 5 bases, with 18 bases sitting between them. The CDR3 consists of 13 residues. The germline gives CDR1 SQVTM, CDR2 ANQGSEA. The CDR3 DNA reads TGCAGCGGGACGTCTGGTAAAAAAAACGAGCAGTACTTC. Its protein product is CSGTSGKKNEQYF.